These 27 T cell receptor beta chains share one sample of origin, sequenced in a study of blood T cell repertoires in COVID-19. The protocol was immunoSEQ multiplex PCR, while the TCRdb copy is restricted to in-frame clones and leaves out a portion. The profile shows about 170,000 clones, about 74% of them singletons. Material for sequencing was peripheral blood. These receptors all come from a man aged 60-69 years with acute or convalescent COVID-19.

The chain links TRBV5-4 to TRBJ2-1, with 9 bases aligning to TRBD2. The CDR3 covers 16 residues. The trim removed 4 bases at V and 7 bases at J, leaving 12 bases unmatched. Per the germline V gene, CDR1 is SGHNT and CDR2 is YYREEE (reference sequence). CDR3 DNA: TGTGCCAGCAGCCCGGGGTCTAGCGGGGCGTGGAATGAGCAGTTCTTC. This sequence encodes CASSPGSSGAWNEQFF.

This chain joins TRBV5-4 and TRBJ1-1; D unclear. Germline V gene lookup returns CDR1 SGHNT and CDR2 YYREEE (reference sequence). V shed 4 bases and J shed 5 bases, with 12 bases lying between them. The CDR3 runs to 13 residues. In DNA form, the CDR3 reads TGTGCCAGCAGCAGGGAGATCGGTACTGAAGCTTTCTTT. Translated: CASSREIGTEAFF.

CDR3 coding DNA: TGTGCCAGCAGCTTGGAGATCTCGGACATAGGAAACACCATATATTTT. Translation: CASSLEISDIGNTIYF. The rearrangement joins TRBV7-2 to TRBJ1-3, with a possible D match to TRBD1 (5 bases). V was trimmed by 3 bases and J by 4 bases, leaving 16 bases between them. Germline lookup yields CDR1 SGHTA and CDR2 FQGNSA. This CDR3 is 16 amino acids long.

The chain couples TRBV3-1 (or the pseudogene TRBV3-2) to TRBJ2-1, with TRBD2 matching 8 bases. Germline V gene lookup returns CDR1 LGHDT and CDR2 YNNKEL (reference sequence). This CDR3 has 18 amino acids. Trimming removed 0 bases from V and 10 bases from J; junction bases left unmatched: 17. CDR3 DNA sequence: TGTGCCAGCAGCCAAGAAGGGACAACTAGCGGCCTTTATTTCGAGCAGTTCTTC. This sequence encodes CASSQEGTTSGLYFEQFF.

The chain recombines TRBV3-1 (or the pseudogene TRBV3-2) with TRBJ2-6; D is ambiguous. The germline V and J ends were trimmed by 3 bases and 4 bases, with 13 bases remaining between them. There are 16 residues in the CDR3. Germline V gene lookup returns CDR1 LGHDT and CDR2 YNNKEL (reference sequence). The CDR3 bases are TGTGCCAGCAGCCAGGGCCTCCTGACGGGGGCCAACGTCCTGACTTTC. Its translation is CASSQGLLTGANVLTF.

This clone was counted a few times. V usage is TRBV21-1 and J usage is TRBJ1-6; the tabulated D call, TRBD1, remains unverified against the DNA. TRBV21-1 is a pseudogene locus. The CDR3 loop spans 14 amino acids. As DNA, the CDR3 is TGTGCCAGCACCCCGGCCAGGGATAATTCACCCCTCCACTTT. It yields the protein CASTPARDNSPLHF.

The CDR3 loop reads CASSGSYRTGGGYTF. CDR3 bases: TGTGCCAGCAGTGGCTCGTACCGGACAGGGGGCGGCTACACCTTC. The gene calls are TRBV2 and TRBJ1-2; 11 bases agree with TRBD1. The germline V gene has CDR1 SNHLY and CDR2 FYNNEI. J lost 8 bases, V lost 4 bases, and 9 bases had no gene match. CDR3 size: 15 residues.

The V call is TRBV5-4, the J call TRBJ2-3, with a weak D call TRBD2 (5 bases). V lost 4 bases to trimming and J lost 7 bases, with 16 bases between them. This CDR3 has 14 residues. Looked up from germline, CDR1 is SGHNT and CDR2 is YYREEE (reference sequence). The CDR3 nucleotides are TGTGCCAGCAGCGAGGGCCTCCCCGGGAATACGCAGTATTTT. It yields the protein CASSEGLPGNTQYF. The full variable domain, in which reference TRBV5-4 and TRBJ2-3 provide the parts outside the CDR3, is ETGVTQSPTHLIKTRGQQVTLRCSSQSGHNTVSWYQQALGQGPQFIFQYYREEENGRGNFPPRFSGLQFPNYSSELNVNALELDDSALYLCASSEGLPGNTQYFGPGTRLTVL.

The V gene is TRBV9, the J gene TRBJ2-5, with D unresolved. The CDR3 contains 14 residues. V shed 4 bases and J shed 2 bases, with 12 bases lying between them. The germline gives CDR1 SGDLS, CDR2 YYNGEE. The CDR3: CASSSLSQQETQYF. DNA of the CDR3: TGTGCCAGCAGCTCCCTGTCGCAGCAAGAGACCCAGTACTTC.

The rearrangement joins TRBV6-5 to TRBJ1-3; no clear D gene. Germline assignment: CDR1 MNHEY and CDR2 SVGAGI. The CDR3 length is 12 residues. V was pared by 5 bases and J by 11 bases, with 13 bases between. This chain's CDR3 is CASSLRGDAIYF. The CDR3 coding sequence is TGTGCCAGCAGTCTCCGAGGAGACGCCATATATTTT.

The chain's CDR3 is CAWSVFLRANEKLFF. The CDR3 DNA sequence: TGTGCCTGGAGTGTATTCCTGCGGGCTAATGAAAAACTGTTTTTT. The V and J genes are TRBV30 and TRBJ1-4, with unresolved D. Per germline, CDR1 GTSNPN and CDR2 SVGIG (reference sequence). This CDR3 is 15 amino acids long. V was shortened by 0 bases and J by 3 bases, with 11 bases between the two germline ends. Full variable domain (rest looked up from reference TRBV30 and TRBJ1-4): SQTIHQWPATLVQPVGSPLSLECTVEGTSNPNLYWYRQAAGRGLQLLFYSVGIGQISSEVPQNLSASRPQDRQFILSSKKLLLSDSGFYLCAWSVFLRANEKLFFGSGTQLSVL.

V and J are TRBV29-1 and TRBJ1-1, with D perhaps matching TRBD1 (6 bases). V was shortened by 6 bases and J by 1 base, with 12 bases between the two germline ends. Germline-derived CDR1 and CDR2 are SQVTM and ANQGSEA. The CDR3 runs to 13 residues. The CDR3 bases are TGCAGCGTACCCGACAGGAGGAACACTGAAGCTTTCTTT. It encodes CSVPDRRNTEAFF.

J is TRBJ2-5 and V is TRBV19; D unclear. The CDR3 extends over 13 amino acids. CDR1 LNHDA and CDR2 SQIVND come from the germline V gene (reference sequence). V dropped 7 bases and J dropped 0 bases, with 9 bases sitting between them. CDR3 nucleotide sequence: TGTGCCAGTACTGGGCGAAACCAAGAGACCCAGTACTTC. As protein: CASTGRNQETQYF.

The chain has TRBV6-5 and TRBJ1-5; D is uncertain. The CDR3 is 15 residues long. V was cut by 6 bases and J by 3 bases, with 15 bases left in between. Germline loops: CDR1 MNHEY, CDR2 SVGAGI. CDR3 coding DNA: TGTGCCAGCAGCCATAGTGCGGTGACCAATCAGCCCCAGCATTTT. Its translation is CASSHSAVTNQPQHF.

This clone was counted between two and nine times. CDR3 coding DNA: TGTGCCAGCAGCTGGGACAGGACCTACGAGCAGTACTTC. Its translation is CASSWDRTYEQYF. V usage is TRBV7-2 and J usage is TRBJ2-7; 8 positions match TRBD1. V was pared by 4 bases and J by 2 bases, with 1 base of the junction left unmatched. Looked up from germline, CDR1 is SGHTA and CDR2 is FQGNSA. The CDR3 has 13 residues.

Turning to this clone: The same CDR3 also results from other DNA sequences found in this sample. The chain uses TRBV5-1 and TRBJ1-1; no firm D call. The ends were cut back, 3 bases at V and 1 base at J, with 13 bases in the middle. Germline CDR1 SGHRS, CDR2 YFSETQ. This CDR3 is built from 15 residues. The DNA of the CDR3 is TGCGCCAGCAGCTACCGAGGACGGGAGAACACTGAAGCTTTCTTT. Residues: CASSYRGRENTEAFF. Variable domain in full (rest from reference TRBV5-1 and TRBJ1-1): KAGVTQTPRYLIKTRGQQVTLSCSPISGHRSVSWYQQTPGQGLQFLFEYFSETQRNKGNFPGRFSGRQFSNSRSEMNVSTLELGDSALYLCASSYRGRENTEAFFGQGTRLTVV.

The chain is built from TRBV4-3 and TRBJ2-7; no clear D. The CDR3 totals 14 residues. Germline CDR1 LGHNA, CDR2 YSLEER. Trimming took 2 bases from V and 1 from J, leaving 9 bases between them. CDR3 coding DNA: TGCGCCAGCAGCCAATCTTTAGTTTCCTACGAGCAGTACTTC. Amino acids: CASSQSLVSYEQYF.

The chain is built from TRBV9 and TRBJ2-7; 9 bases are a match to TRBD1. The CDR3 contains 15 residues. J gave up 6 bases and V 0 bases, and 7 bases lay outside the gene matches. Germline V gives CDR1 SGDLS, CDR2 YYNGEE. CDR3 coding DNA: TGTGCCAGCAGCGTAGCTGGGACAGGGTTGGCCGAGCAGTACTTC. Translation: CASSVAGTGLAEQYF.

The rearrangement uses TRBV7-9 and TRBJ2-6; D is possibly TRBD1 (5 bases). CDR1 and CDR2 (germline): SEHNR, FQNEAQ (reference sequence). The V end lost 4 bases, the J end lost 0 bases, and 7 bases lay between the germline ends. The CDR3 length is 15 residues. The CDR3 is CASSSRGSGANVLTF. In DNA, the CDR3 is TGTGCCAGCAGCTCAAGGGGCTCTGGGGCCAACGTCCTGACTTTC.

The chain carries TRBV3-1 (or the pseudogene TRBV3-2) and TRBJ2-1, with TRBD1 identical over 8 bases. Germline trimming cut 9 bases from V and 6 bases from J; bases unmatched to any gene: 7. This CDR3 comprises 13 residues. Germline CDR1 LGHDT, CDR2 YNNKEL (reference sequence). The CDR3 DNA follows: TGTGCCAGTGTCGGGACAGGAGTCAATGAGCAGTTCTTC. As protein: CASVGTGVNEQFF.

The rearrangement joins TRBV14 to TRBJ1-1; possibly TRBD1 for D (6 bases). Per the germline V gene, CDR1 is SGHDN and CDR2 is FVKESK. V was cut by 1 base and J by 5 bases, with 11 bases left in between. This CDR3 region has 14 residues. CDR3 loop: CASSQAVGGTEAFF. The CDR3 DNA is TGTGCCAGCAGCCAAGCTGTAGGGGGTACTGAAGCTTTCTTT.

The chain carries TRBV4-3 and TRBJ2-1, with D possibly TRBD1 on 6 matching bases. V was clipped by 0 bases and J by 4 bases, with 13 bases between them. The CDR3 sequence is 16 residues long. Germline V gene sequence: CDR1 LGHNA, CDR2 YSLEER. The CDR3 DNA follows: TGCGCCAGCAGCCAAGATCCACAGGGAAGGTACAATGAGCAGTTCTTC. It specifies CASSQDPQGRYNEQFF.

CDR3 protein: CATSDPGQGRGGYTF. The DNA for the CDR3 is TGTGCCACCAGTGATCCTGGGCAGGGGAGAGGTGGCTACACCTTC. The V call is TRBV24-1, the J call TRBJ1-2, with D tentatively TRBD1 (6 bases). Trimming took off 3 bases at V and 7 bases at J, with 17 bases between the two ends. Germline-derived CDR1 and CDR2 are KGHDR and SFDVKD. The CDR3 totals 15 residues.

CDR3 nucleotide sequence: TGCAGCGTCATGCAACTAGCGGGGGGCTCCTACGAGCAGTACTTC. Translation gives CSVMQLAGGSYEQYF. This sequence joins TRBV29-1 and TRBJ2-7; TRBD2 matches at 12 bases. The CDR3 consists of 15 residues. In germline, CDR1 is SQVTM, CDR2 ANQGSEA. Germline trimming cut 6 bases from V and 0 bases from J; bases unmatched to any gene: 6.

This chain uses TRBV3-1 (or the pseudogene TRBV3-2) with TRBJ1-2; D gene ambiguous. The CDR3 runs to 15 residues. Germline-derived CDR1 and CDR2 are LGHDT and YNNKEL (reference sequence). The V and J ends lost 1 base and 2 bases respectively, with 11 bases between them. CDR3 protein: CASSQGRAENYGYTF. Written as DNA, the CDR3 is TGTGCCAGCAGCCAAGGGCGGGCAGAGAACTATGGCTACACCTTC.

CDR3 amino acids: CASSQEKIDREGQPQHF. The CDR3 coding sequence is TGCGCCAGCAGCCAAGAAAAAATTGACAGGGAAGGGCAGCCCCAGCATTTT. J is TRBJ1-5 and V is TRBV4-1; 7 bases agree with TRBD1. Germline CDR1 and CDR2: MGHRA and YSYEKL. CDR3 length equals 17 residues. V lost 0 bases to trimming and J lost 7 bases; unmatched junction nucleotides: 12.

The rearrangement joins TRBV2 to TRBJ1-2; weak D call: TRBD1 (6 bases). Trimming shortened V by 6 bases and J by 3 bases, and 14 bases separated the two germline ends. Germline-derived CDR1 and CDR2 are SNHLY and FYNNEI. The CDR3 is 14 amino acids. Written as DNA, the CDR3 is TGTGCCAGCAGCACCGGGACAACCCACTATGGCTACACCTTC. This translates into CASSTGTTHYGYTF.